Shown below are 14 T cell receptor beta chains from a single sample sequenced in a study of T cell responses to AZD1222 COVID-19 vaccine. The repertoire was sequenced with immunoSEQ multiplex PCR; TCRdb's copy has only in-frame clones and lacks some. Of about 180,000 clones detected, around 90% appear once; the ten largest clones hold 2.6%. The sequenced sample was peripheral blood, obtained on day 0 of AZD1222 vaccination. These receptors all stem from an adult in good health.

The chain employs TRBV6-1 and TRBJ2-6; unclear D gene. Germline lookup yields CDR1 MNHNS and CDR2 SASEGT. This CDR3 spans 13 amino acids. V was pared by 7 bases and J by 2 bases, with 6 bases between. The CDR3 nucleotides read TGTGCCAGCACCACAACTGGGGCCAACGTCCTGACTTTC. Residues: CASTTTGANVLTF.

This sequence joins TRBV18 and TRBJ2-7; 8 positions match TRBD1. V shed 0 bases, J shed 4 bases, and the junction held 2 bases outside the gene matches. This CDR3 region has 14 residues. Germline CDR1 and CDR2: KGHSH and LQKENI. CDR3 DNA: TGTGCCAGCTCACCACCGTACAGGGGGTACGAGCAGTACTTC. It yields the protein CASSPPYRGYEQYF.

The CDR3 coding sequence is TGTGCCAGCTCCGAAGGGGTGGGTCATCAGCCCCAGCATTTT. Its protein product is CASSEGVGHQPQHF. This chain uses TRBV18 with TRBJ1-5; TRBD1 is a possible D gene (5 bases). Looked up from germline, CDR1 is KGHSH and CDR2 is LQKENI. This CDR3 region has 14 residues. Between the trimmed V and J ends, which lost 6 bases and 5 bases, there was a span of 14 bases.

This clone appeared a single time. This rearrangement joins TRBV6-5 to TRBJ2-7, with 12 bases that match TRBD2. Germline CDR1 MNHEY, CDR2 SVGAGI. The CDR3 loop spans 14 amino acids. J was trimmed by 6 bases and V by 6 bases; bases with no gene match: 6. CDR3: CASRLTSGSFEQYF. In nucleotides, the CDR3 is TGTGCCAGCAGATTGACTAGCGGGAGCTTCGAGCAGTACTTC.

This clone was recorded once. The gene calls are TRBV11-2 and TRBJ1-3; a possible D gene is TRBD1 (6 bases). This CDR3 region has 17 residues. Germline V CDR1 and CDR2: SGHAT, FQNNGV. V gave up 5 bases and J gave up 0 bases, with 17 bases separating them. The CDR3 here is CASSDRGSPSSGNTIYF. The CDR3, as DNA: TGTGCCAGCAGCGATAGGGGGTCACCCTCCTCTGGAAACACCATATATTTT. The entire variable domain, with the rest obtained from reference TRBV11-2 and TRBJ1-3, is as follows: EAGVAQSPRYKIIEKRQSVAFWCNPISGHATLYWYQQILGQGPKLLIQFQNNGVVDDSQLPKDRFSAERLKGVDSTLKIQPAKLEDSAVYLCASSDRGSPSSGNTIYFGEGSWLTVV.

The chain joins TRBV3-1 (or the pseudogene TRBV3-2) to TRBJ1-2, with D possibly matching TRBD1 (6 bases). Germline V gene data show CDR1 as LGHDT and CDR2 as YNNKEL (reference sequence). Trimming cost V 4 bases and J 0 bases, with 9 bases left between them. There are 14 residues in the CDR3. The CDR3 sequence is CASSPTGTNYGYTF. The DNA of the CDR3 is TGTGCCAGCAGCCCGACAGGCACTAACTATGGCTACACCTTC.

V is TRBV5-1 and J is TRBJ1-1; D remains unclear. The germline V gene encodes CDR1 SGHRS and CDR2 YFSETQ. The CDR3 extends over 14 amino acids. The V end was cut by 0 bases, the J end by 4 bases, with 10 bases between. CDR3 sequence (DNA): TGCGCCAGCAGCTTGGGTGTACAGACCACTGAAGCTTTCTTT. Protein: CASSLGVQTTEAFF.

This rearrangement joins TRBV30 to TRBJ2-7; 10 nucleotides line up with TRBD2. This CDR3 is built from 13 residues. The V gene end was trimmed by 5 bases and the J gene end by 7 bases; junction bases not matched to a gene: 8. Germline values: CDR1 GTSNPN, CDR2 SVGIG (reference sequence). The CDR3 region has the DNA TGTGCCTGGTCCAGCGGGAGGGCGGGGGAGCAGTACTTC. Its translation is CAWSSGRAGEQYF.

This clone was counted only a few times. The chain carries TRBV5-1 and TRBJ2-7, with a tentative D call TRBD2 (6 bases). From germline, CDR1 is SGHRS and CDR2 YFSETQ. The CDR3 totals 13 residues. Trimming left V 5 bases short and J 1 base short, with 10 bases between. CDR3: CASSWDFSYEQYF. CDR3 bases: TGCGCCAGCAGTTGGGACTTTTCCTACGAGCAGTACTTC.

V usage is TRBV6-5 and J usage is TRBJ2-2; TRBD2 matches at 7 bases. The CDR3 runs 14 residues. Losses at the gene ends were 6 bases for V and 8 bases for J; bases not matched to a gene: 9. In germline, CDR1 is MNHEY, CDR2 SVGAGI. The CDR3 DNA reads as TGTGCCAGCAGAACCGGGGGAGGGCCGGGGGAGCTGTTTTTT. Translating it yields CASRTGGGPGELFF.

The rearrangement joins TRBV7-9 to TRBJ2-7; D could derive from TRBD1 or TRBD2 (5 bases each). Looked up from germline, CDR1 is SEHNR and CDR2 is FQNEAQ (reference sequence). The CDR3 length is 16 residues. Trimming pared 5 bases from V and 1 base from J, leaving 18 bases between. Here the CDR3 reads CASSQLGRRGSYEQYF. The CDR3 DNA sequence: TGTGCCAGCAGCCAGTTGGGGCGGCGAGGGTCCTACGAGCAGTACTTC.

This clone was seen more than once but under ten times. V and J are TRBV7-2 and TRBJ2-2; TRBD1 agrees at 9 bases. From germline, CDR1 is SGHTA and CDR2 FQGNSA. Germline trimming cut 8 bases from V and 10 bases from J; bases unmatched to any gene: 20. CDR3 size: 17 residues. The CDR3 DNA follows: TGTGCCAGCTCGGGACAGGGTCAGTCCCTGGGTGGGATGGAGCTGTTTTTT. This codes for CASSGQGQSLGGMELFF.

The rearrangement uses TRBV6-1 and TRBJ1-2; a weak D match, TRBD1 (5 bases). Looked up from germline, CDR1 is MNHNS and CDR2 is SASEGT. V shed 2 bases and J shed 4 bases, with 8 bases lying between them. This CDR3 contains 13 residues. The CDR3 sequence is CASSEQGGYGYTF. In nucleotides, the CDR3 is TGTGCCAGCAGTGAACAGGGTGGCTATGGCTACACCTTC.

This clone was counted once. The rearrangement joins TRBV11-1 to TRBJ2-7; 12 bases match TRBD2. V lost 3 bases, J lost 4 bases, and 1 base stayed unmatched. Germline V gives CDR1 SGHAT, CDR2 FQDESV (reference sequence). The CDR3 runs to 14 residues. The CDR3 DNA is TGTGCCAGCAGCTTTGGGACTAGCGGGTACGAGCAGTACTTC. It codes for CASSFGTSGYEQYF. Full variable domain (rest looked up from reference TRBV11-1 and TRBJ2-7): EAEVAQSPRYKITEKSQAVAFWCDPISGHATLYWYRQILGQGPELLVQFQDESVVDDSQLPKDRFSAERLKGVDSTLKIQPAELGDSAMYLCASSFGTSGYEQYFGPGTRLTVT.